These 24 T cell receptor beta chains were sequenced from one sample in a study of beta chain features in type 1 diabetes. Findings and limits, study-wide: For Type 1 diabetes patients, all four CD4+ subsets carried TCRB CDR3s that were moderately but significantly shorter.

Expressed TCRB transcripts were sequenced, since all the RNA that had been isolated was reverse transcribed. Clones were read by immunoSEQ multiplex PCR, and TCRdb kept only the in-frame ones, dropping some. Of under 300,000 clones in the sample, about 15% were seen once. For these receptors, no antigen is known. The sequencing sample was made of naive CD4+ T cells from blood. The receptors come from a man younger than 40 with type 1 diabetes.

The chain carries TRBV9 and TRBJ2-1; 13 nucleotides agree with TRBD2. The CDR3 has 16 residues. V lost 0 bases, J lost 10 bases, and 7 bases stayed unmatched. Germline values: CDR1 SGDLS, CDR2 YYNGEE. DNA of the CDR3: TGTGCCAGCAGCGTAGGCGGGACTAGCGGGAATCAGGAGCAGTTCTTC. This gives the protein CASSVGGTSGNQEQFF.

The V gene is TRBV19, the J gene TRBJ1-2; tentative D call: TRBD1 (5 bases). Germline assignment: CDR1 LNHDA and CDR2 SQIVND (reference sequence). The V end was cut by 5 bases, the J end by 5 bases, with 9 bases between. The CDR3 runs 12 residues. The CDR3 here is CASSPGQYGYTF. The CDR3 DNA sequence: TGTGCCAGTAGTCCAGGGCAATATGGCTACACCTTC.

This rearrangement joins TRBV30 to TRBJ1-2; the D gene is possibly TRBD1 (6 bases). CDR3 size: 14 residues. In germline, CDR1 is GTSNPN, CDR2 SVGIG (reference sequence). Trimming pared 8 bases from V and 3 bases from J, leaving 19 bases between. CDR3 loop: CAQKHIQGDYGYTF. CDR3 nucleotides: TGTGCCCAAAAACATATACAGGGAGACTATGGCTACACCTTC.

The V call is TRBV27, the J call TRBJ2-1; 13 bases line up with TRBD2. V trimming: 9 bases; J trimming: 4 bases; junction bases outside the gene matches: 6. This CDR3 has 15 amino acids. CDR1 is MNHEY and CDR2 is SMNVEV in the germline V gene (reference sequence). CDR3 region: CASTGLAGRYNEQFF. CDR3 DNA: TGTGCCAGTACGGGACTAGCGGGGAGATACAATGAGCAGTTCTTC.

The rearrangement joins TRBV5-4 to TRBJ2-2; 9 bases fit TRBD1. This CDR3 is 16 amino acids long. Losses at the gene ends were 4 bases for V and 5 bases for J; bases not matched to a gene: 9. CDR1 is SGHNT and CDR2 is YYREEE in the germline V gene (reference sequence). CDR3 amino acids: CASSLPGQGPTGELFF. The CDR3 bases are TGTGCCAGCAGCCTACCGGGACAGGGACCTACCGGGGAGCTGTTTTTT.

This clone was counted between two and nine times. The chain employs TRBV15 and TRBJ2-3, with TRBD2 matching over 9 bases. V was clipped by 1 base and J by 4 bases; unmatched bases: 6. The germline gives CDR1 LNHNV, CDR2 YYDKDF (reference sequence). The CDR3 is 16 amino acids. Here the CDR3 reads CATSRVLAGVSDTQYF. The CDR3 bases are TGTGCCACCAGCAGAGTCTTAGCGGGAGTTTCAGATACGCAGTATTTT.

The rearrangement uses TRBV30 and TRBJ1-1; unclear D gene. The germline gives CDR1 GTSNPN, CDR2 SVGIG (reference sequence). The CDR3 is made up of 13 amino acids. Trimming cost V 5 bases and J 1 base, with 11 bases left between them. The CDR3 loop is CAWANRGNTEAFF. The CDR3 bases are TGTGCCTGGGCAAATCGGGGGAACACTGAAGCTTTCTTT.

This chain joins TRBV28 and TRBJ1-1; TRBD1 is a possible D gene (6 bases). The CDR3 spans 13 residues. Germline lookup yields CDR1 MDHEN and CDR2 SYDVKM. The V end lost 2 bases, the J end lost 5 bases, and 9 bases lay between the germline ends. The CDR3, as DNA: TGTGCCAGCAGTTTACAGGGGAGAACTGAAGCTTTCTTT. This translates into CASSLQGRTEAFF. Variable domain in full (rest from reference TRBV28 and TRBJ1-1): DVKVTQSSRYLVKRTGEKVFLECVQDMDHENMFWYRQDPGLGLRLIYFSYDVKMKEKGDIPEGYSVSREKKERFSLILESASTNQTSMYLCASSLQGRTEAFFGQGTRLTVV.

This rearrangement joins TRBV11-2 to TRBJ1-1; no clear D. There are 11 residues in the CDR3. From germline, CDR1 is SGHAT and CDR2 FQNNGV. Trimming removed 5 bases from V and 4 bases from J, with 5 bases in between. The CDR3 spells CASSSFTEAFF. In DNA form, the CDR3 reads TGTGCCAGCAGCAGCTTCACTGAAGCTTTCTTT.

This clone was seen only a few times. The gene calls are TRBV5-4 and TRBJ2-1; TRBD2 is a possible D gene (6 bases). Trimming left V 0 bases short and J 6 bases short, with 10 bases between. The CDR3 is 14 residues long. Germline loops: CDR1 SGHNT, CDR2 YYREEE (reference sequence). The CDR3 DNA sequence: TGTGCCAGCAGCTTGGGAGGGAGGAGCAATGAGCAGTTCTTC. Protein: CASSLGGRSNEQFF.

This clone was recorded a few times. CDR3 amino acids: CASSYPTGGGETQYF. CDR3 sequence (DNA): TGTGCCAGCAGTTACCCCACAGGGGGCGGAGAGACCCAGTACTTC. V and J are TRBV6-5 and TRBJ2-5, with 9 bases aligning to TRBD1. Germline assignment: CDR1 MNHEY and CDR2 SVGAGI. V dropped 2 bases and J dropped 4; count of bases not matched to a gene: 5. This CDR3 comprises 15 residues.

The gene calls are TRBV6-1 and TRBJ2-3; 8 bases line up with TRBD1. Trimming cost V 7 bases and J 0 bases; bases outside gene matches: 6. The CDR3 runs 15 residues. Germline loops: CDR1 MNHNS, CDR2 SASEGT. CDR3 loop: CASNGQGTSTDTQYF. In nucleotides, the CDR3 is TGTGCCAGCAACGGACAGGGAACTAGCACAGATACGCAGTATTTT.

The chain joins TRBV5-8 to TRBJ1-1, with D unclear. The CDR3 sequence is 14 residues long. The V gene lost 0 bases and the J gene lost 4 bases, with 10 bases spanning the gap. From germline, CDR1 is SGHTS and CDR2 YDEGEE. CDR3 nucleotide sequence: TGTGCCAGCAGCTTGGCCGGCGGCCCCACTGAAGCTTTCTTT. Its translation is CASSLAGGPTEAFF.

The V and J genes are TRBV9 and TRBJ1-3, with a possible D match to TRBD1 (6 bases). The germline CDR1 and CDR2 sequences are SGDLS and YYNGEE. This CDR3 is 14 amino acids long. Trimming left V 3 bases short and J 1 base short, with 8 bases between. CDR3 protein: CASSATGSGNTIYF. The CDR3 region has the DNA TGTGCCAGCAGCGCTACAGGGTCTGGAAACACCATATATTTT.

In its sample, this clone was seen a few times. V usage is TRBV18 and J usage is TRBJ1-1; 7 bases are a match to TRBD1. The germline V gene has CDR1 KGHSH and CDR2 LQKENI. V gave up 5 bases and J gave up 5 bases; unmatched junction bases: 8. This CDR3 comprises 14 residues. In DNA, the CDR3 is TGTGCCAGCTCAAGCTCCGGGACAGAGACTGAAGCTTTCTTT. Amino acids: CASSSSGTETEAFF.

On this clone itself: Other nucleotide sequences in the sample specify the same CDR3. This chain connects TRBV5-1 to TRBJ1-1; the match to TRBD1 covers 9 bases. With V trimmed by 4 bases and J by 0 bases, 1 base remained unmatched. Germline V CDR1 and CDR2: SGHRS, YFSETQ. CDR3 length equals 14 residues. CDR3 in amino acids: CASSRQGVNTEAFF. In DNA, the CDR3 is TGCGCCAGCAGCCGACAGGGGGTGAACACTGAAGCTTTCTTT.

This chain links TRBV4-1 with TRBJ2-5, with 7 bases matching TRBD2. Germline assignment: CDR1 MGHRA and CDR2 YSYEKL. CDR3 size: 16 residues. Trimming cost V 0 bases and J 5 bases; bases outside gene matches: 9. The CDR3 nucleotides are TGCGCCAGCAGCCAAGATCCCCCGGGGGGTTACGAGACCCAGTACTTC. This encodes CASSQDPPGGYETQYF.

A few counts support this clone. This chain connects TRBV30 to TRBJ1-5; 12 nucleotides match TRBD1. The V gene end was trimmed by 4 bases and the J gene end by 6 bases; junction bases not matched to a gene: 4. Germline V lookup: CDR1 GTSNPN, CDR2 SVGIG (reference sequence). This CDR3 spans 14 amino acids. In nucleotides, the CDR3 is TGTGCCTGGACCGGGACAGGGGGCTCTCAGCCCCAGCATTTT. Its translation is CAWTGTGGSQPQHF. Full variable domain (rest looked up from reference TRBV30 and TRBJ1-5): SQTIHQWPATLVQPVGSPLSLECTVEGTSNPNLYWYRQAAGRGLQLLFYSVGIGQISSEVPQNLSASRPQDRQFILSSKKLLLSDSGFYLCAWTGTGGSQPQHFGDGTRLSIL.

The rearrangement uses TRBV15 and TRBJ2-1; the match to TRBD2 covers 9 bases. CDR1 and CDR2 from the germline V gene are LNHNV and YYDKDF (reference sequence). The V gene end was trimmed by 0 bases and the J gene end by 7 bases; junction bases not matched to a gene: 7. This CDR3 has 16 amino acids. The CDR3: CATSRDPGLAWNEQFF. The DNA for the CDR3 is TGTGCCACCAGCAGAGATCCCGGACTAGCGTGGAATGAGCAGTTCTTC. The entire variable domain, with the rest obtained from reference TRBV15 and TRBJ2-1, is as follows: DAMVIQNPRYQVTQFGKPVTLSCSQTLNHNVMYWYQQKSSQAPKLLFHYYDKDFNNEADTPDNFQSRRPNTSFCFLDIRSPGLGDTAMYLCATSRDPGLAWNEQFFGPGTRLTVL.

This clone came up a few times. The rearrangement joins TRBV9 to TRBJ2-2; D perhaps matches TRBD1 (6 bases). CDR1 SGDLS and CDR2 YYNGEE come from the germline V gene. V gave up 0 bases and J gave up 5 bases, with 11 bases separating them. This CDR3 has 15 amino acids. CDR3 sequence: CASSVVGTSTGELFF. CDR3 DNA sequence: TGTGCCAGCAGCGTAGTCGGGACATCGACCGGGGAGCTGTTTTTT.

This clone was detected only a few times. The CDR3 reads CASSQDPINQPQHF. CDR3 coding DNA: TGTGCCAGCAGCCAAGACCCTATTAATCAGCCCCAGCATTTT. This rearrangement joins TRBV4-2 to TRBJ1-5; D remains ambiguous. The V end lost 0 bases, the J end lost 4 bases, and 7 bases lay between the germline ends. This CDR3 has 14 residues. Germline loops: CDR1 LGHNA, CDR2 YNFKEQ.

The CDR3 nucleotides read TGCGCCAGCTCCGGGACAGTGAACACCGGGGAGCTGTTTTTT. Translation gives CASSGTVNTGELFF. The chain combines TRBV5-1 with TRBJ2-2; 7 nucleotides align to TRBD1. From germline, CDR1 is SGHRS and CDR2 YFSETQ. The CDR3 has 14 amino acids. V shed 7 bases, J shed 1 base, and the junction held 4 bases outside the gene matches.

This clone was detected only a few times. This chain links TRBV6-1 with TRBJ2-7; 10 nucleotides align to TRBD2. V shed 2 bases, J shed 6 bases, and the junction held 7 bases outside the gene matches. This CDR3 has 15 amino acids. The germline gives CDR1 MNHNS, CDR2 SASEGT. In nucleotides, the CDR3 is TGTGCCAGCAGTGAACTAGCGGGAGCTTCGCGCGAGCAGTACTTC. It specifies CASSELAGASREQYF.

This chain connects TRBV19 to TRBJ2-5, with D maybe TRBD2 (5 bases). Trimming took off 2 bases at V and 9 bases at J, with 16 bases between the two ends. CDR1 and CDR2 (germline): LNHDA, SQIVND (reference sequence). CDR3 size: 14 residues. CDR3: CASSINFGVEAQYF. As DNA, the CDR3 is TGTGCCAGTAGTATAAATTTCGGAGTGGAGGCCCAGTACTTC. Complete variable domain (other parts from reference TRBV19 and TRBJ2-5): DGGITQSPKYLFRKEGQNVTLSCEQNLNHDAMYWYRQDPGQGLRLIYYSQIVNDFQKGDIAEGYSVSREKKESFPLTVTSAQKNPTAFYLCASSINFGVEAQYFGPGTRLLVL.